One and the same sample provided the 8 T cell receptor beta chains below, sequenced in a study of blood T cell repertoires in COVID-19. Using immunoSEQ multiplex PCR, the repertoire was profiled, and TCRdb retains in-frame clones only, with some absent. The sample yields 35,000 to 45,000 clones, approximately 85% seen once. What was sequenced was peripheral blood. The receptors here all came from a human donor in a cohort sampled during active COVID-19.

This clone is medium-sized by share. The CDR3 here is CASSFGAGGELFF. The CDR3 nucleotides read TGTGCCAGCAGTTTTGGGGCCGGCGGGGAGCTGTTTTTT. This chain links TRBV12-3 or TRBV12-4 with TRBJ2-2, with D possibly being TRBD1 (5 bases). The CDR3 length is 13 residues. Deletions cut 3 bases from V and 7 bases from J, with 9 bases between.

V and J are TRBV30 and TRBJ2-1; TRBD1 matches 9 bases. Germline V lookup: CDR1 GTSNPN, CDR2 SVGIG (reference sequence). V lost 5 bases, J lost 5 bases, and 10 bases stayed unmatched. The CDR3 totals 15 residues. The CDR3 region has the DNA TGTGCCTGGTCCAGCTTAGGACAGGGGAACAATGAGCAGTTCTTC. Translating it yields CAWSSLGQGNNEQFF. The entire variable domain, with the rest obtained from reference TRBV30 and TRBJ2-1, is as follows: SQTIHQWPATLVQPVGSPLSLECTVEGTSNPNLYWYRQAAGRGLQLLFYSVGIGQISSEVPQNLSASRPQDRQFILSSKKLLLSDSGFYLCAWSSLGQGNNEQFFGPGTRLTVL.

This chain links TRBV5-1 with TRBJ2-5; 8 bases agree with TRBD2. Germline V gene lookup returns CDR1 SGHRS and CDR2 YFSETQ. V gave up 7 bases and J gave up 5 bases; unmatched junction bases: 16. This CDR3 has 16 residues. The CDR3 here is CASAALGGRNGETQYF. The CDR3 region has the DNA TGCGCCAGCGCTGCGTTAGGCGGGAGGAACGGGGAGACCCAGTACTTC.

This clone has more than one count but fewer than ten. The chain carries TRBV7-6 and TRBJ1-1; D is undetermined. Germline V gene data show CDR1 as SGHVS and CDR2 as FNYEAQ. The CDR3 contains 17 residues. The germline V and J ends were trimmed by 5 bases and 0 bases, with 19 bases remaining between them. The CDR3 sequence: CASSRGPGQKMNTEAFF. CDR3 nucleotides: TGTGCCAGCAGCCGCGGGCCAGGCCAAAAGATGAACACTGAAGCTTTCTTT.

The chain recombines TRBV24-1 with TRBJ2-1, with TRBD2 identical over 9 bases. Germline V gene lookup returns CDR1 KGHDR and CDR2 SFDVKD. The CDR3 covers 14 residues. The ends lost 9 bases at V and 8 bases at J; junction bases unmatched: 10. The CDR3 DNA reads TGTGCCACCTCTGCGGGAGGGCCGACATATGAGCAGTTCTTC. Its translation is CATSAGGPTYEQFF.

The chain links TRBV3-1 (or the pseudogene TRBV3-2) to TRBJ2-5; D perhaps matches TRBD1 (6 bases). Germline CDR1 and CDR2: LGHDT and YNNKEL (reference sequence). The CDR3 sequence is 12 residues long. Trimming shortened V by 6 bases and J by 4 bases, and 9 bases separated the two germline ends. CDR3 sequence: CASRQGSETQYF. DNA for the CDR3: TGTGCCAGCAGACAGGGTTCAGAGACCCAGTACTTC.

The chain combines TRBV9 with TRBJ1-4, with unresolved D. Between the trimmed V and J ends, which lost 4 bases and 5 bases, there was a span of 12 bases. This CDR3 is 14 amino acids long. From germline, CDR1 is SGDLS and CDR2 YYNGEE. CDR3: CASSPRDQNEKLFF. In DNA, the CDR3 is TGTGCCAGCAGCCCTCGTGATCAGAATGAAAAACTGTTTTTT.

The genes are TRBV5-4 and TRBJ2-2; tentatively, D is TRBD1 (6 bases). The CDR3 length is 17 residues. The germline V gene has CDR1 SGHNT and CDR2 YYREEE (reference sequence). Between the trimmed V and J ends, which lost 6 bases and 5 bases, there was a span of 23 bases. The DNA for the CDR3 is TGTGCCAGCATGACAACCTCTGGGGGCTGGTTGACCGGGGAGCTGTTTTTT. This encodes CASMTTSGGWLTGELFF.